This passage covers 12 T cell receptor beta chains from one sample sequenced in a study of OX40 agonist ivuxolimab in advanced cancers. Sequencing used immunoSEQ multiplex PCR; TCRdb keeps in-frame clones, though not all of them. Of about 89,000 clones listed, roughly 88% were seen once; the top ten hold more than 0.6%. The material was CD4+ or CD8+ T cells sorted from blood, obtained in a trial of the OX40 agonist ivuxolimab. These receptors all come from an adult with an advanced solid tumor such as melanoma, head and neck, liver or kidney cancer.

This chain joins TRBV19 and TRBJ2-3; D not resolved. Trimming took off 7 bases at V and 2 bases at J, with 13 bases between the two ends. The length of the CDR3 is 14 residues. Germline-derived CDR1 and CDR2 are LNHDA and SQIVND (reference sequence). CDR3 in DNA: TGTGCCAGTAAAGGAGTCTCCATCACAGATACGCAGTATTTT. This codes for CASKGVSITDTQYF.

This chain uses TRBV10-3 with TRBJ2-3; 7 bases are shared with TRBD2. V shed 10 bases, J shed 0 bases, and the junction held 4 bases outside the gene matches. The germline V gene encodes CDR1 ENHRY and CDR2 SYGVKD. The CDR3 is made up of 13 amino acids. CDR3 region: CANQRGSTDTQYF. CDR3 nucleotides: TGTGCCAACCAGCGGGGAAGCACAGATACGCAGTATTTT.

The rearrangement uses TRBV6-5 and TRBJ2-7, with TRBD1 identical over 8 bases. The CDR3 has 15 residues. Losses at the gene ends were 6 bases for V and 2 bases for J; bases not matched to a gene: 9. Germline lookup yields CDR1 MNHEY and CDR2 SVGAGI. DNA for the CDR3: TGTGCCAGCAGGGGACTTGGACAGGGAACCTACGAGCAGTACTTC. It translates to CASRGLGQGTYEQYF.

The chain joins TRBV27 to TRBJ2-1; TRBD1 aligns across 8 bases. Germline V gene data show CDR1 as MNHEY and CDR2 as SMNVEV (reference sequence). The J segment lost 3 bases and the V segment lost 3 bases, leaving 4 bases of the junction unmatched. This CDR3 region has 15 residues. CDR3 DNA: TGTGCCAGCAGTTTTCAGGGGGCCGGCTACAATGAGCAGTTCTTC. Translation gives CASSFQGAGYNEQFF.

The CDR3 sequence is CSVGGGHSNQPQHF. Written as DNA, the CDR3 is TGCAGCGTTGGAGGGGGCCACAGCAATCAGCCCCAGCATTTT. The chain combines TRBV29-1 with TRBJ1-5; 7 bases are a match to TRBD1. The junction had 4 bases not matched to a gene; V was cut back by 4 bases and J by 1 base. CDR3 length equals 14 residues. Germline-derived CDR1 and CDR2 are SQVTM and ANQGSEA.

The chain couples TRBV7-9 to TRBJ1-5; D gene unclear. Germline-derived CDR1 and CDR2 are SEHNR and FQNEAQ (reference sequence). V was pared by 1 base and J by 7 bases, with 8 bases between. The CDR3 length is 13 residues. This chain's CDR3 is CASSLESSQPQHF. In DNA form, the CDR3 reads TGTGCCAGCAGCTTAGAAAGCTCCCAGCCCCAGCATTTT.

The chain uses TRBV19 and TRBJ2-1; no firm D call. Trimming cost V 5 bases and J 5 bases, with 10 bases left between them. The CDR3 length is 13 residues. Germline V gene lookup returns CDR1 LNHDA and CDR2 SQIVND (reference sequence). CDR3 nucleotide sequence: TGTGCCAGTAGTCCAGGAAGGAACAATGAGCAGTTCTTC. Its protein is CASSPGRNNEQFF.

Written as DNA, the CDR3 is TGTGCCAGCAGCGTACTCGGGAACGTTGAAGCTTTCTTT. It translates to CASSVLGNVEAFF. The J gene is TRBJ1-1, the V gene TRBV9, with D uncertain. V gave up 1 base and J gave up 7 bases, with 11 bases separating them. From germline, CDR1 is SGDLS and CDR2 YYNGEE. The length of the CDR3 is 13 residues.

V and J are TRBV7-9 and TRBJ2-3, with D uncertain. The CDR3 loop spans 14 amino acids. CDR1 and CDR2 (germline): SEHNR, FQNEAQ (reference sequence). The germline V and J ends were trimmed by 0 bases and 3 bases, with 7 bases remaining between them. The CDR3 sequence: CASSLAGITDTQYF. DNA for the CDR3: TGTGCCAGCAGCTTAGCGGGTATAACAGATACGCAGTATTTT.

The rearrangement uses TRBV18 and TRBJ2-1; TRBD2 agrees at 11 bases. This CDR3 contains 16 residues. Per germline, CDR1 KGHSH and CDR2 LQKENI. Trimming cost V 3 bases and J 7 bases; bases outside gene matches: 8. The CDR3 sequence: CASSPLLAGDGNEQFF. The CDR3 DNA is TGTGCCAGCTCACCCCTACTAGCGGGAGATGGGAATGAGCAGTTCTTC.

This chain uses TRBV7-8 with TRBJ2-3; 16 bases match TRBD2. The junction had 8 bases not matched to a gene; V was cut back by 1 base and J by 4 bases. This CDR3 has 19 residues. The germline CDR1 and CDR2 sequences are SGHVS and FQNEAQ. CDR3 in amino acids: CASSLVPGLAGGPPDTQYF. DNA for the CDR3: TGTGCCAGCAGCTTAGTACCGGGACTAGCGGGGGGGCCTCCAGATACGCAGTATTTT.

This sequence joins TRBV27 and TRBJ1-2; 11 bases match TRBD1. This CDR3 spans 17 amino acids. Looked up from germline, CDR1 is MNHEY and CDR2 is SMNVEV (reference sequence). V was pared by 4 bases and J by 8 bases, with 15 bases of the junction left unmatched. CDR3 coding DNA: TGTGCCAGCAGTTCACCCTCGGGACAGGGGGGGTACGGCGGCTACACCTTC. Translating gives CASSSPSGQGGYGGYTF.